The 11 T cell receptor beta chains reported below all come from one sample, sequenced in a study of blood T cell repertoires in COVID-19. Assay used: immunoSEQ multiplex PCR; TCRdb lists only in-frame clones, some missing. The sample lists 250,000 to 300,000 clones, roughly 90% occurring once. What was sequenced was PBMCs or T cells enriched from blood (not recorded which). These receptors all come from a woman in her forties with acute COVID-19.

The chain combines TRBV7-9 with TRBJ1-1; TRBD1 aligns across 7 bases. This CDR3 is built from 15 residues. Germline V gene sequence: CDR1 SEHNR, CDR2 FQNEAQ (reference sequence). After removal of 3 bases from V and 5 bases from J, the junction contained 9 bases not matched to a gene. CDR3 region: CASSFPTGKGTEAFF. CDR3 DNA sequence: TGTGCCAGCAGCTTCCCGACAGGGAAGGGAACTGAAGCTTTCTTT.

This sequence joins TRBV28 and TRBJ1-1; D uncertain. Germline V gene sequence: CDR1 MDHEN, CDR2 SYDVKM. Between the trimmed V and J ends, which lost 4 bases and 1 base, there was a span of 7 bases. CDR3 size: 13 residues. The CDR3 DNA reads TGTGCCAGCAGTTCCAGTAAGAACACTGAAGCTTTCTTT. Residues: CASSSSKNTEAFF.

V usage is TRBV20-1 and J usage is TRBJ1-2, with 10 bases matching TRBD1. Germline-derived CDR1 and CDR2 are DFQATT and SNEGSKA (reference sequence). V trimming: 3 bases; J trimming: 7 bases; junction bases outside the gene matches: 11. The CDR3 extends over 15 amino acids. The CDR3 DNA sequence: TGCAGTGCTAGTGAACCCGGGACAGGGGTTCGTGGCTACACCTTC. Translating it yields CSASEPGTGVRGYTF.

The chain joins TRBV7-2 to TRBJ2-1, with 13 nucleotides matching TRBD2. CDR3 length: 15 amino acids. The J segment lost 3 bases and the V segment lost 10 bases, leaving 6 bases of the junction unmatched. The germline V gene encodes CDR1 SGHTA and CDR2 FQGNSA. The CDR3 sequence is CATAGLAGFYNEQFF. The CDR3 DNA reads TGTGCCACCGCGGGACTAGCGGGGTTCTACAATGAGCAGTTCTTC. The full variable domain, with the rest looked up from reference TRBV7-2 and TRBJ2-1, is GAGVSQSPSNKVTEKGKDVELRCDPISGHTALYWYRQSLGQGLEFLIYFQGNSAPDKSGLPSDRFSAERTGGSVSTLTIQRTQQEDSAVYLCATAGLAGFYNEQFFGPGTRLTVL.

The V and J genes are TRBV10-3 and TRBJ2-2, with D maybe TRBD2 (6 bases). Trimming cost V 3 bases and J 6 bases, with 14 bases left between them. The CDR3 is made up of 15 amino acids. Germline CDR1 is ENHRY and CDR2 is SYGVKD. The CDR3 DNA is TGTGCCATCAGTGATTGGTCTGGGGAGGCCGGGGAGCTGTTTTTT. It encodes CAISDWSGEAGELFF.

The gene calls are TRBV9 and TRBJ2-1; D is undetermined. Germline V gene data show CDR1 as SGDLS and CDR2 as YYNGEE. This CDR3 is built from 15 residues. V dropped 0 bases and J dropped 4 bases, with 11 bases sitting between them. This CDR3 is CASSVAPSQYNEQFF. DNA of the CDR3: TGTGCCAGCAGCGTAGCCCCGTCTCAGTACAATGAGCAGTTCTTC.

This clone was observed a few times. The chain joins TRBV28 to TRBJ2-5, with D possibly matching TRBD2 (6 bases). CDR1 MDHEN and CDR2 SYDVKM come from the germline V gene. This CDR3 spans 15 amino acids. V was trimmed by 6 bases and J by 2 bases, leaving 16 bases between them. The CDR3 protein is CASSLRRGTQETQYF. For the CDR3, the DNA is TGTGCCAGCAGCCTCAGGCGGGGTACACAAGAGACCCAGTACTTC. The variable domain in full, with the rest retrieved from reference TRBV28 and TRBJ2-5, is DVKVTQSSRYLVKRTGEKVFLECVQDMDHENMFWYRQDPGLGLRLIYFSYDVKMKEKGDIPEGYSVSREKKERFSLILESASTNQTSMYLCASSLRRGTQETQYFGPGTRLLVL.

The gene calls are TRBV2 and TRBJ1-4; 7 nucleotides match TRBD1. The CDR3 length is 16 residues. V shed 3 bases and J 7 bases; nucleotides not matched to a gene: 11. Per germline, CDR1 SNHLY and CDR2 FYNNEI. Written as DNA, the CDR3 is TGTGCCAGCAGTGACCGAGACAGGGAGGATCGTGAAAAACTGTTTTTT. Translation gives CASSDRDREDREKLFF.

This chain links TRBV5-1 with TRBJ2-3, with 13 bases matching TRBD2. CDR1 and CDR2 (germline): SGHRS, YFSETQ. J lost 4 bases, V lost 4 bases, and 6 bases had no gene match. CDR3 length: 16 residues. CDR3 sequence (DNA): TGCGCCAGCAGCCTCCCACTAGCGGGGGGGCCAGATACGCAGTATTTT. It is translated as CASSLPLAGGPDTQYF.

This sequence joins TRBV5-1 and TRBJ2-5; 8 nucleotides line up with TRBD1. The germline V gene has CDR1 SGHRS and CDR2 YFSETQ. This CDR3 has 17 residues. The V and J ends lost 5 bases and 4 bases, in that order; junction bases with no gene match: 16. CDR3 region: CASRGGQGGGIVETQYF. DNA for the CDR3: TGCGCCAGCAGAGGCGGACAGGGCGGTGGAATAGTAGAGACCCAGTACTTC.

The chain has TRBV5-6 and TRBJ2-1; D unresolved. Germline V gene data show CDR1 as SGHDT and CDR2 as YYEEEE. V was cut by 4 bases and J by 3 bases, with 14 bases left in between. This CDR3 spans 15 amino acids. The CDR3 DNA is TGTGCCAGCAGCCGAATAATACACGACTACAATGAGCAGTTCTTC. Amino acids: CASSRIIHDYNEQFF.